This T cell receptor (beta chain) came from a study of regulatory T cells in long-lasting Graves disease. Study overall: Patients met the persistent Graves' disease definition after over 5 years of antithyroid drugs with positive TSH receptor antibodies.

Time point specified: persistent/refractory GD, antithyroid drugs over 5 years with positive TRAb. PBMC-extracted RNA yielded the TCR library. Broader study findings: Persistent disease preferred TRBV28, TRBJ1-2 and TRBJ2-5. Persistent Graves' disease cases displayed lower TCR diversity than newly diagnosed ones. Whereas new patients shared 1,000 or so public clonotypes, persistent patients shared more, at a few thousand.

Germline V gene sequence: CDR1 MNHNS, CDR2 SASEGT. The CDR3 sequence is 14 residues long. Trimming pared 6 bases from V and 4 bases from J, leaving 16 bases between. This clonotype has just a few counts. The antigen is not known. Investigators prepared the TCR beta libraries by applying iRepertoire HTBI primers and Arm-PCR of CDR3 regions. TCRdb reprocessed the multiplex PCR reads with MiXCR, giving one entry per CDR3 protein. The sample gives a few hundred thousand distinct CDR3 sequences, 21% of which show up once; roughly an eighth is in the top ten. The gene calls are TRBV6-1 and TRBJ2-7; D may be TRBD2 (5 bases). The source material was peripheral blood mononuclear cells (PBMCs), sampled when the disease was refractory, from a patient treated with antithyroid drugs. The receptor comes from a female donor with Graves disease. CDR3 sequence reads: CASSLAPLHYEQYF. CDR3 nucleotides: TGTGCCAGCAGCTTAGCGCCTCTGCATTACGAGCAGTACTTC.